This T cell receptor (beta chain) was recovered during a study of CD8 T cells in Susac syndrome. Random hexamers were used to reverse transcribe the RNA input (roughly 0.5 to 1 ug). TCRdb reprocessed the immunoSEQ multiplex PCR reads via MiXCR and lists one record per CDR3 protein. The data show a few hundred thousand distinct CDR3 sequences, approximately 89% seen once. FACS was used to enrich TEMRA cells, whereas the CD8+ and CD4+ T cells were obtained by negative isolation. This CDR3 is built from 15 residues. Germline V gene sequence: CDR1 DFQATT, CDR2 SNEGSKA (reference sequence). With 6 bases clipped from V and 9 bases from J, the junction kept 14 bases outside the gene matches.

The receptor's source is a human donor with multiple sclerosis. The chain uses TRBV20-1 and TRBJ2-1; TRBD2 agrees at 10 bases. Sequenced material: CD8+ T cells from PBMCs. The CDR3 DNA reads as TGCAGTGCCTCGACTTGGGTAGCGGGAGGTGTTGAGCAGTTCTTC. Protein sequence: CSASTWVAGGVEQFF.